This T cell receptor (beta chain) was observed in a study of response to subunit inactivated influenza vaccine. TCRdb re-called the RT-PCR reads through MiXCR, storing one row per CDR3 protein. This sample has 530,000 or so distinct CDR3 sequences, with 12% to 15% found just once. This clonotype was observed many times. This CDR3 is 13 amino acids long. Between the trimmed V and J ends, which lost 7 bases and 4 bases, there was a span of 14 bases. Germline values: CDR1 SGHRS, CDR2 YFSETQ. Material: PBMCs from blood, obtained approximately 12 days after vaccination. This sequence joins TRBV5-1 and TRBJ2-5, with D perhaps being TRBD1 or TRBD2 (6 bases each). This clonotype originated in a man aged 45-65 years who received an inactivated influenza vaccine. CDR3 coding DNA: TGCGCCAGCGCTAAATCGGGGGCAGAGACCCAGTACTTC. This gives the protein CASAKSGAETQYF.